These T cell receptor beta chains were read from a single sample in a study of Graves' ophthalmopathy and Graves' hyperthyroidism. Each CDR3 protein gets one entry after TCRdb re-called the multiplex PCR reads with MiXCR. The sample holds over a million distinct CDR3 sequences; about 40% are singletons and the top ten take over 8.5%. Source material: peripheral blood or thyroid tissue (not recorded which). Receptor source: an adult man with Graves' hyperthyroidism. The CDR3 runs from the conserved cysteine through the conserved F or W. Fields, in order: J gene, clone size, V gene, D gene, CDR3 protein, CDR3 DNA. D genes are given only for firm matches. Where a row states a size, it is once, few, many or the class of an expanded clone; other rows omit it.

TRBJ1-6,few,TRBV10-3,.,CASSYSGGPINSPLHF,TGTGCCAGCAGTTACTCGGGAGGGCCGATCAATTCACCCCTCCACTTT
TRBJ2-7,many,TRBV7-6,TRBD1,CASSRTWTGAYEQYF,TGTGCCAGCAGCCGTACTTGGACAGGGGCCTACGAGCAGTACTTC
TRBJ1-6,.,TRBV11-3,.,CASSLDLDSPSYNSPLHF,TGTGCCAGCAGCTTAGATCTGGACAGTCCCTCCTATAATTCACCCCTCCACTTT
TRBJ2-7,few,TRBV20-1,TRBD2,CSAPTSGSLGEQYF,TGCAGTGCCCCGACTAGCGGGAGTTTAGGCGAGCAGTACTTC
TRBJ1-1,few,TRBV14,.,CASSQLSPAEAFF,TGTGCCAGCAGCCAATTGTCCCCAGCTGAAGCTTTCTTT
TRBJ1-2,many,TRBV4-3,.,CASRRTGLYGYTF,TGCGCCAGCAGACGCACCGGATTGTATGGCTACACCTTC
TRBJ2-5,many,TRBV24-1,.,CATSLGRTASSQETQYF,TGTGCCACCAGTTTAGGGCGAACGGCTAGCTCCCAAGAGACCCAGTACTTC
TRBJ2-7,few,TRBV6-5,.,CASSLYPGSTYEQYF,TGTGCCAGCAGTTTGTATCCGGGCTCAACCTACGAGCAGTACTTC
TRBJ1-1,many,TRBV20-1,.,CSAPRAGGNTEAFF,TGCAGTGCCCCACGGGCCGGCGGGAACACTGAAGCTTTCTTT
TRBJ1-5,.,TRBV12-3/TRBV12-4,.,CASSLYLYQPQHF,TGTGCCAGCAGTTTATATCTTTATCAGCCCCAGCATTTT
TRBJ2-5,.,TRBV19,.,CASNRDTNQETQYF,TGTGCCAGTAACCGGGACACCAACCAAGAGACCCAGTACTTC
TRBJ1-6,many,TRBV10-3,.,CAISHDGAESPLHF,TGTGCCATCAGTCACGACGGAGCAGAATCACCCCTCCACTTT
TRBJ2-7,few,TRBV15,.,CATSRGQDNIYEQYF,TGTGCCACCAGCAGAGGTCAGGACAACATCTACGAGCAGTACTTC
TRBJ2-7,.,TRBV15,TRBD2,CATSSPRTSSGGIFYEQYF,TGTGCCACCAGCAGCCCACGAACCAGCAGCGGGGGGATCTTCTACGAGCAGTACTTC
TRBJ2-5,few,TRBV9,TRBD1,CASSGGDWTGGSETQYF,TGTGCCAGCAGCGGAGGGGATTGGACAGGGGGTAGCGAGACCCAGTACTTC
TRBJ1-5,many,TRBV12-3/TRBV12-4,.,CASSFRQGNQPQHF,TGTGCCAGCAGTTTTCGGCAGGGCAATCAGCCCCAGCATTTT
TRBJ1-2,.,TRBV11-2,.,CASSLDVAGGQYGYTF,TGTGCCAGCAGCTTAGATGTGGCTGGGGGGCAATATGGCTACACCTTC
TRBJ1-5,many,TRBV6-5,.,CASSYSRASQPQHF,TGTGCCAGCAGTTACTCGAGGGCGAGTCAGCCCCAGCATTTT
TRBJ2-7,many,TRBV2,TRBD2,CASSKTGTRRYEQYF,TGTGCCAGCAGCAAAACCGGGACTAGACGCTACGAGCAGTACTTC
TRBJ1-1,.,TRBV29-1,TRBD1,CSRRQGLEAFF,TGCAGCAGGAGACAGGGGCTTGAAGCTTTCTTT
TRBJ1-4,.,TRBV6-6,TRBD1,CASRSDRENEKLFF,TGTGCCAGCAGATCGGACAGGGAAAATGAAAAACTGTTTTTT
TRBJ2-3,.,TRBV10-3,.,CASALQGGTDTQYF,TGTGCCAGCGCCCTACAGGGTGGCACAGATACGCAGTATTTT
TRBJ1-1,many,TRBV13,.,CASSLEHRRGARTEAFF,TGTGCCAGCAGCTTAGAGCATCGGCGGGGGGCAAGGACTGAAGCTTTCTTT
TRBJ1-2,.,TRBV27,TRBD1,CASSGDRALLGYTF,TGTGCCAGCAGTGGCGACAGGGCCCTCCTTGGCTACACCTTC
TRBJ2-2,many,TRBV7-8,.,CASSYKANTGELFF,TGTGCCAGCAGCTATAAAGCCAACACCGGGGAGCTGTTTTTT
TRBJ1-6,few,TRBV20-1,.,CSARILGGNSPLHF,TGCAGTGCTAGAATCCTCGGGGGGAACTCACCCCTCCACTTT
TRBJ2-5,many,TRBV9,.,CASSPRVASKTQYF,TGTGCCAGCAGCCCTAGAGTAGCTAGCAAGACCCAGTACTTC
TRBJ1-2,.,TRBV6-5,TRBD1,CASSYPGTAYGYTF,TGTGCCAGCAGTTACCCCGGGACAGCCTATGGCTACACCTTC
TRBJ1-4,.,TRBV7-9,.,CASSFLVVANEKLFF,TGTGCCAGCAGCTTCTTGGTCGTGGCTAATGAAAAACTGTTTTTT
TRBJ1-5,.,TRBV10-3,.,CAIRPSGGTQHF,TGTGCCATCAGGCCTAGCGGGGGGACCCAGCATTTT
TRBJ2-7,many,TRBV7-2,.,CASSSRRANYEQYF,TGTGCCAGCAGCTCCAGACGGGCGAACTACGAGCAGTACTTC
TRBJ2-7,.,TRBV20-1,.,CSASEGRGYEQYF,TGCAGTGCATCAGAAGGCAGGGGCTACGAGCAGTACTTC
TRBJ1-4,.,TRBV7-2,.,CASSHLPVTNEKLFF,TGTGCCAGCAGCCATCTACCAGTAACTAATGAAAAACTGTTTTTT
TRBJ1-2,many,TRBV7-9,.,CASSPTGRRGVVDGYTF,TGTGCCAGCAGCCCAACAGGGCGTCGAGGTGTTGTTGATGGCTACACCTTC
TRBJ2-5,many,TRBV12-3/TRBV12-4,TRBD1,CASRGQGGRLDF,TGTGCCAGCAGGGGACAGGGGGGTCGGTTGGACTTC
TRBJ2-5,many,TRBV7-8,.,CASSLPGPQETQYF,TGTGCCAGCAGCTTACCAGGCCCACAAGAGACCCAGTACTTC
TRBJ2-2,.,TRBV7-3,TRBD2,CASSYASGVANTGELFF,TGTGCCAGCAGTTATGCTAGCGGGGTCGCGAACACCGGGGAGCTGTTTTTT
TRBJ2-7,.,TRBV2,.,CASSAPGRISEQYF,TGTGCCAGCAGTGCACCGGGACGGATCTCCGAGCAGTACTTC
TRBJ1-1,.,TRBV6-5,.,CASSYSTGIEAFF,TGTGCCAGCAGTTACTCGACCGGGATTGAAGCTTTCTTT
TRBJ1-4,once,TRBV7-9,.,CANRSSTATNEKLFF,TGTGCCAACAGGTCATCGACGGCAACTAATGAAAAACTGTTTTTT
TRBJ2-5,many,TRBV11-2,TRBD2,CASSSLAGGRETQYF,TGTGCCAGCAGTTCCCTAGCGGGGGGGCGAGAGACCCAGTACTTC